This T cell receptor (beta chain) was found in a study of blood T cell repertoires in COVID-19. Sequenced by immunoSEQ multiplex PCR; TCRdb stores in-frame clones only, minus some. The data show under 300,000 clones, about 90% seen once. This CDR3 comprises 13 residues. Trimming pared 2 bases from V and 6 bases from J, leaving 7 bases between. Germline V lookup: CDR1 KGHDR, CDR2 SFDVKD. Specimen: peripheral blood. The TCR was taken from a man aged 55-75 years with acute or convalescent COVID-19. The J gene is TRBJ2-4, the V gene TRBV24-1, with no clear D. This chain's CDR3 is CATSDSSVNIQYF. In nucleotides, the CDR3 is TGTGCCACCAGTGATTCGAGCGTAAACATTCAGTACTTC.